Shown below are 31 T cell receptor beta chains from a single sample sequenced in a study of blood T cell repertoires in COVID-19. The protocol was immunoSEQ multiplex PCR, while the TCRdb copy is restricted to in-frame clones and leaves out a portion. The sample lists about 190,000 clones; roughly four fifths were seen once. Input material: peripheral blood. These receptors came from a woman between 65 and 79 years old with active or convalescent COVID-19.

The chain has TRBV19 and TRBJ2-7; no reliable D call. The CDR3 is made up of 13 amino acids. Looked up from germline, CDR1 is LNHDA and CDR2 is SQIVND (reference sequence). V lost 5 bases and J lost 3, with 11 bases in between. The CDR3 loop reads CASSLNSLYEQYF. The CDR3 DNA is TGTGCCAGTAGTTTGAATAGCCTCTACGAGCAGTACTTC.

DNA of the CDR3: TGTGCCAGCAGCTTAGGAGGGCCGGGACTAGCGGGATGGACCTACGAGCAGTACTTC. Translated: CASSLGGPGLAGWTYEQYF. The J gene is TRBJ2-7, the V gene TRBV7-9; 13 bases line up with TRBD2. This CDR3 is 19 amino acids long. The ends lost 1 base at V and 2 bases at J; junction bases unmatched: 11. Germline V gene data show CDR1 as SEHNR and CDR2 as FQNEAQ (reference sequence).

The chain has TRBV21-1 and TRBJ1-2; TRBD1, as called in the table, went unchecked against the DNA. TRBV21-1 is labeled a pseudogene. This CDR3 has 13 amino acids. CDR3 loop: CASSKGHNYGYTF. The CDR3 region has the DNA TGTGCCAGCAGCAAAGGGCATAACTATGGCTACACCTTC.

The J gene is TRBJ2-1, the V gene TRBV9; TRBD2 aligns across 8 bases. The germline gives CDR1 SGDLS, CDR2 YYNGEE. V lost 0 bases to trimming and J lost 10 bases; unmatched junction nucleotides: 9. The CDR3 totals 15 residues. The CDR3: CASSVGTAGAREQFF. The DNA of the CDR3 is TGTGCCAGCAGCGTAGGGACAGCGGGAGCCCGGGAGCAGTTCTTC.

The V gene is TRBV1, the J gene TRBJ2-1; the table's TRBD2 call for D was not verified on the DNA. TRBV1 is a documented pseudogene. The CDR3 spans 21 residues. CDR3 DNA sequence: TGCACCAGCAGCCAAGATCGGCTAGCGGGAGTGTCGTGTATTTTAAGTAGGGAGCAGTTCTTC. It encodes CTSSQDRLAGVSCILSREQFF.

The rearrangement joins TRBV29-1 to TRBJ2-7; D call uncertain. The germline gives CDR1 SQVTM, CDR2 ANQGSEA. Trimming cost V 4 bases and J 3 bases, with 7 bases left between them. CDR3 length: 11 residues. The CDR3 DNA reads as TGCAGCGTTGCCACCAGCTACGAGCAGTACTTC. Encoded protein: CSVATSYEQYF.

This clone occurred many times. The CDR3 region is CAWSVSAGANYGYTF. For the CDR3, the DNA is TGTGCCTGGAGTGTAAGCGCAGGGGCGAACTATGGCTACACCTTC. The chain uses TRBV30 and TRBJ1-2; maybe TRBD1 (6 bases). CDR3 size: 15 residues. V lost 0 bases to trimming and J lost 2 bases, with 13 bases between them. In germline, CDR1 is GTSNPN, CDR2 SVGIG (reference sequence).

The V and J genes are TRBV11-3 and TRBJ2-6; D may be TRBD1 (6 bases). The CDR3 is 13 amino acids. Per the germline V gene, CDR1 is SGHNT and CDR2 is YENEEA. The germline V and J ends were trimmed by 5 bases and 4 bases, with 6 bases remaining between them. CDR3 sequence reads: CASSGTGANVLTF. CDR3 coding DNA: TGTGCCAGCAGCGGGACAGGGGCCAACGTCCTGACTTTC.

V gene TRBV25-1 combines with J gene TRBJ1-2; perhaps TRBD1 as D (6 bases). Germline lookup yields CDR1 MGHDK and CDR2 SYGVNS. V was shortened by 0 bases and J by 3 bases, with 8 bases between the two germline ends. The CDR3 contains 14 residues. The CDR3 sequence is CASSEYRQDYGYTF. CDR3 coding DNA: TGTGCCAGCAGTGAATATAGACAGGACTATGGCTACACCTTC.

The V and J genes are TRBV11-2 and TRBJ2-2; 12 nucleotides match TRBD2. From germline, CDR1 is SGHAT and CDR2 FQNNGV. Trimming at V came to 11 bases and at J to 0 bases, leaving 4 bases not matched to a gene. The CDR3 length is 15 residues. CDR3 DNA: TGTGCCTCTCGGACTAGCGGGACGAACACCGGGGAGCTGTTTTTT. Protein sequence: CASRTSGTNTGELFF.

This clone was seen only once. This chain links TRBV5-8 with TRBJ2-7; TRBD2 matches at 8 bases. The CDR3 covers 12 residues. CDR1 and CDR2 (germline): SGHTS, YDEGEE. The ends lost 1 base at V and 6 bases at J; junction bases unmatched: 0. The CDR3 DNA is TGTGCCAGCAGCTTGCGGGGGGGCGAGCAGTACTTC. Translation gives CASSLRGGEQYF. Complete variable domain (other parts from reference TRBV5-8 and TRBJ2-7): EAGVTQSPTHLIKTRGQQATLRCSPISGHTSVYWYQQALGLGLQFLLWYDEGEERNRGNFPPRFSGRQFPNYSSELNVNALELEDSALYLCASSLRGGEQYFGPGTRLTVT.

This chain's CDR3 is CASHDRGYGYTF. The CDR3 coding sequence is TGTGCCAGCCACGACAGGGGCTATGGCTACACCTTC. The chain carries TRBV6-5 and TRBJ1-2, with TRBD1 matching over 8 bases. V lost 8 bases, J lost 4 bases, and 3 bases stayed unmatched. Germline V lookup: CDR1 MNHEY, CDR2 SVGAGI. This CDR3 spans 12 amino acids.

This clone was counted between two and nine times. This chain uses TRBV24-1 with TRBJ1-1, with TRBD1 as a possible D gene (5 bases). The CDR3 sequence is 12 residues long. Germline V gene data show CDR1 as KGHDR and CDR2 as SFDVKD. Trimming took 4 bases from V and 9 from J, leaving 11 bases between them. CDR3 in DNA: TGTGCCACCAGTGACCCCACAGGAAAAGCTTTCTTT. Its translation is CATSDPTGKAFF.

The chain has TRBV28 and TRBJ2-3; a weak D match, TRBD2 (5 bases). Germline assignment: CDR1 MDHEN and CDR2 SYDVKM. This CDR3 is 12 amino acids long. V was shortened by 5 bases and J by 12 bases, with 15 bases between the two germline ends. The CDR3 sequence: CASSPYSGIQYF. Written as DNA, the CDR3 is TGTGCCAGCAGTCCCTACTCCGGGATACAGTATTTT.

The chain joins TRBV7-3 to TRBJ2-5; D is possibly TRBD2 (6 bases). Germline values: CDR1 SGHTA, CDR2 FQGTGA. The CDR3 consists of 17 residues. The V end lost 5 bases, the J end lost 7 bases, and 26 bases lay between the germline ends. This CDR3 is CASSPTGRGGLSGTQYF. DNA of the CDR3: TGTGCCAGCAGCCCCACGGGGCGTGGAGGGCTCAGCGGGACCCAGTACTTC.

This sequence joins TRBV11-3 and TRBJ2-3; 13 bases fit TRBD2. Germline CDR1 reads SGHNT; CDR2 reads YENEEA. The CDR3 contains 18 residues. Losses at the gene ends were 4 bases for V and 4 bases for J; bases not matched to a gene: 11. The CDR3 here is CASSSRLAGGTGADTQYF. The CDR3 DNA reads TGTGCCAGCAGCTCCCGACTAGCGGGAGGCACCGGCGCAGATACGCAGTATTTT.

The gene calls are TRBV6-4 and TRBJ2-1; D is perhaps TRBD2 (6 bases). Germline V gene sequence: CDR1 MRHNA, CDR2 SNTAGT. The CDR3 has 16 residues. Trimming left V 0 bases short and J 2 bases short, with 11 bases between. The CDR3 sequence: CASSDSRREPYNEQFF. CDR3 coding DNA: TGTGCCAGCAGTGACTCGCGGCGGGAACCCTACAATGAGCAGTTCTTC.

A single count supports this clone. The rearrangement uses TRBV23-1 and TRBJ2-7; 10 bases map to TRBD2. TRBV23-1 carries the ORF label, with uncertain function. The CDR3 has 15 residues. V shed 6 bases and J 7 bases; nucleotides not matched to a gene: 12. DNA for the CDR3: TGCGCCAGCAGCCCTAGCGGGAGAGGATCGGGGGAGCAGTACTTC. Translation gives CASSPSGRGSGEQYF.

This clone was picked up one time. The V gene is TRBV6-4, the J gene TRBJ1-1; possibly TRBD1 for D (5 bases). The CDR3 is made up of 11 amino acids. Germline V gene lookup returns CDR1 MRHNA and CDR2 SNTAGT. Deletions cut 6 bases from V and 10 bases from J, with 12 bases between. In DNA, the CDR3 is TGTGCCAGCAGGCGCAGGGAAAGAGCTTTCTTT. Translating it yields CASRRRERAFF.

V is TRBV4-2 and J is TRBJ2-7; 11 positions match TRBD2. V gave up 0 bases and J gave up 2 bases; unmatched junction bases: 9. CDR3 length equals 18 residues. Looked up from germline, CDR1 is LGHNA and CDR2 is YNFKEQ. CDR3 amino acids: CASSQEGRGTSGTYEQYF. DNA for the CDR3: TGTGCCAGCAGCCAAGAAGGAAGGGGGACTAGCGGTACCTACGAGCAGTACTTC.

V is TRBV19 and J is TRBJ1-5, with 7 bases fitting TRBD1. CDR3 length: 18 amino acids. Germline V gives CDR1 LNHDA, CDR2 SQIVND (reference sequence). V dropped 8 bases and J dropped 1; count of bases not matched to a gene: 17. The CDR3 is CASSDRDSPRASNQPQHF. As DNA, the CDR3 is TGTGCCAGTTCGGACCGGGACAGTCCTAGGGCGAGCAATCAGCCCCAGCATTTT. The full variable domain, in which reference TRBV19 and TRBJ1-5 provide the parts outside the CDR3, is DGGITQSPKYLFRKEGQNVTLSCEQNLNHDAMYWYRQDPGQGLRLIYYSQIVNDFQKGDIAEGYSVSREKKESFPLTVTSAQKNPTAFYLCASSDRDSPRASNQPQHFGDGTRLSIL.

V gene TRBV5-5 combines with J gene TRBJ2-7; tentative D call: TRBD2 (5 bases). V shed 4 bases and J shed 3 bases, with 11 bases lying between them. This CDR3 has 13 residues. Germline CDR1 is SGHKS and CDR2 is YYEKEE (reference sequence). The DNA for the CDR3 is TGTGCCAGCAGCCGAAGGACTGGCTACGAGCAGTACTTC. This gives the protein CASSRRTGYEQYF. Looking up the rest from reference TRBV5-5 and TRBJ2-7 gives the full variable domain: DAGVTQSPTHLIKTRGQQVTLRCSPISGHKSVSWYQQVLGQGPQFIFQYYEKEERGRGNFPDRFSARQFPNYSSELNVNALLLGDSALYLCASSRRTGYEQYFGPGTRLTVT.

The chain is built from TRBV29-1 and TRBJ1-1; 8 bases map to TRBD1. V lost 4 bases, J lost 3 bases, and 7 bases stayed unmatched. The CDR3 runs to 14 residues. Germline CDR1 reads SQVTM; CDR2 reads ANQGSEA. The CDR3, as DNA: TGCAGCGTTGCCCTGACAGGGGCCTACACTGAAGCTTTCTTT. Translation: CSVALTGAYTEAFF.

V gene TRBV27 combines with J gene TRBJ2-7; TRBD1 matches at 9 bases. The V gene end was trimmed by 6 bases and the J gene end by 6 bases; junction bases not matched to a gene: 6. This CDR3 is 13 amino acids long. Germline CDR1 MNHEY, CDR2 SMNVEV (reference sequence). CDR3: CASSGDRVGEQYF. Written as DNA, the CDR3 is TGTGCCAGCAGCGGGGACAGGGTAGGCGAGCAGTACTTC.

J is TRBJ2-5 and V is TRBV4-1; maybe TRBD2 (5 bases). Trimming left V 0 bases short and J 6 bases short, with 20 bases between. Germline lookup yields CDR1 MGHRA and CDR2 YSYEKL. CDR3 length equals 17 residues. As DNA, the CDR3 is TGCGCCAGCAGCCAAGACAAGGACTCAGCGAATATAAAGACCCAGTACTTC. This encodes CASSQDKDSANIKTQYF.

The rearrangement uses TRBV25-1 and TRBJ2-1, with D possibly TRBD1 on 5 matching bases. The V and J ends lost 4 bases and 2 bases respectively, with 9 bases between them. Per germline, CDR1 MGHDK and CDR2 SYGVNS. The CDR3 sequence is 14 residues long. DNA for the CDR3: TGTGCCAGCAGTGGCAGGGCTACCTACAATGAGCAGTTCTTC. This gives the protein CASSGRATYNEQFF.

The rearrangement uses TRBV18 and TRBJ2-7; D perhaps matches TRBD2 (6 bases). The germline gives CDR1 KGHSH, CDR2 LQKENI. V was trimmed by 4 bases and J by 0 bases, leaving 13 bases between them. The CDR3 consists of 15 residues. Written as DNA, the CDR3 is TGTGCCAGCTCACTGGTAGGAGGGAGCTCCTACGAGCAGTACTTC. Translating gives CASSLVGGSSYEQYF.

About this clone itself: This same CDR3 is encoded by further DNA sequences in the sample. The rearrangement uses TRBV5-1 and TRBJ1-2; 8 bases align to TRBD1. From germline, CDR1 is SGHRS and CDR2 YFSETQ. V trimming: 3 bases; J trimming: 5 bases; junction bases outside the gene matches: 3. The CDR3 covers 13 residues. The CDR3 protein is CASSSDRVYGYTF. The CDR3, as DNA: TGCGCCAGCAGCTCGGACAGGGTGTATGGCTACACCTTC.

The genes are TRBV4-1 and TRBJ2-2; D gene uncertain. The germline gives CDR1 MGHRA, CDR2 YSYEKL. This CDR3 has 15 residues. The V and J ends lost 3 bases and 6 bases respectively, with 14 bases between them. This CDR3 reads CASSHPRGVSGELFF. In DNA form, the CDR3 reads TGCGCCAGCAGCCACCCCCGAGGAGTGTCCGGGGAGCTGTTTTTT.

The rearrangement joins TRBV11-2 to TRBJ2-7; 10 bases fit TRBD2. The CDR3 runs to 15 residues. The V segment lost 6 bases and the J segment 7 bases; nucleotides outside the gene matches: 12. Germline V gene data show CDR1 as SGHAT and CDR2 as FQNNGV. CDR3 sequence (DNA): TGTGCCAGCAGTATCAGTTGGCTAGCGGGAGCGGAGCAGTACTTC. This translates into CASSISWLAGAEQYF.

This clone was observed once. V usage is TRBV27 and J usage is TRBJ1-2; 8 positions match TRBD1. V lost 4 bases, J lost 4 bases, and 8 bases stayed unmatched. Germline CDR1 and CDR2: MNHEY and SMNVEV (reference sequence). This CDR3 contains 15 residues. CDR3 in DNA: TGTGCCAGCAGTTCGAAATTACAGGGGGTCTATGGCTACACCTTC. This encodes CASSSKLQGVYGYTF.